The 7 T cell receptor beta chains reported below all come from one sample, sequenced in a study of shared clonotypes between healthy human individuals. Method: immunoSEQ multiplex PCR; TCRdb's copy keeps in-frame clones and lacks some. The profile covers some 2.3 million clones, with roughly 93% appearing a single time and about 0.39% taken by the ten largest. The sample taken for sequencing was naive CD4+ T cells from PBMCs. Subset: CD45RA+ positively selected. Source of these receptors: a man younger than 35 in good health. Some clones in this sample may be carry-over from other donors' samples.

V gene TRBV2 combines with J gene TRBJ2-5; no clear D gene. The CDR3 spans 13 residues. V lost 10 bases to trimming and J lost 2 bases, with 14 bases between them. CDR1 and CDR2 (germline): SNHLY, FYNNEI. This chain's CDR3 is CAIAPGVQETQYF. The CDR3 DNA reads TGTGCCATCGCGCCTGGGGTACAAGAGACCCAGTACTTC.

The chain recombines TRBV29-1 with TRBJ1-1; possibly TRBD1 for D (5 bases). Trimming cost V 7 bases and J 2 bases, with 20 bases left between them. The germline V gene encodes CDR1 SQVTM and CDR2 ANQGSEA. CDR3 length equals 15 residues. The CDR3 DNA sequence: TGCAGCGGCCGAGGGGCCGGGGGGTTTAACACTGAAGCTTTCTTT. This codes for CSGRGAGGFNTEAFF.

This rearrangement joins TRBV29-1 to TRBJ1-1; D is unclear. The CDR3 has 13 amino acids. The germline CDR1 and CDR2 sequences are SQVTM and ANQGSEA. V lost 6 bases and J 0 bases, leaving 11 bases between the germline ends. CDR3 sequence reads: CSVRRSMNTEAFF. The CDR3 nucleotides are TGCAGCGTAAGGCGGTCTATGAACACTGAAGCTTTCTTT.

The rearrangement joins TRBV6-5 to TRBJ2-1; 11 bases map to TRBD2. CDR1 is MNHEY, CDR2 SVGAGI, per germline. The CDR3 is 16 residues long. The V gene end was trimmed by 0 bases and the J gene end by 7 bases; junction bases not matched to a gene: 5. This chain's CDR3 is CASSYSITSGSNEQFF. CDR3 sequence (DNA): TGTGCCAGCAGTTACTCGATAACTAGCGGGAGTAATGAGCAGTTCTTC.

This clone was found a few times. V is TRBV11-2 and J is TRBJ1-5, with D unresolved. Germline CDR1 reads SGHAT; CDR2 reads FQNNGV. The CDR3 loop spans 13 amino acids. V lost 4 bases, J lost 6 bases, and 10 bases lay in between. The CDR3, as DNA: TGTGCCAGCAGCTCGCGTGAGGCTCAGCCCCAGCATTTT. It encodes CASSSREAQPQHF.

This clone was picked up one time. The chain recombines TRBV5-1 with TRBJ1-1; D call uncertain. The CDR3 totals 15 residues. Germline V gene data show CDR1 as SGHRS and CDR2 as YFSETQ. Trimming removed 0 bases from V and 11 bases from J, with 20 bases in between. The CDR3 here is CASSLDETSYVRAFF. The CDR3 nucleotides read TGCGCCAGCAGCTTGGACGAAACCTCCTACGTGAGGGCTTTCTTT.

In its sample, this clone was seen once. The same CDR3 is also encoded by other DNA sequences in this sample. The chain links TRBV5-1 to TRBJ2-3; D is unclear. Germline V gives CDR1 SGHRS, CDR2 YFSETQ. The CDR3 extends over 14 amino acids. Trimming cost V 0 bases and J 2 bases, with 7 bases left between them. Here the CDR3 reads CASSLAVVTDTQYF. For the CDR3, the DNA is TGCGCCAGCAGCTTGGCTGTGGTCACAGATACGCAGTATTTT.